This T cell receptor (beta chain) emerged from a study of cytomegalovirus exposure and HLA in healthy donors. Repertoires were generated with immunoSEQ multiplex PCR, while TCRdb's copy carries only in-frame clones and drops some. The sample has 150,000 to 200,000 clones, approximately 86% seen once. This CDR3 contains 10 residues. The V end was cut by 2 bases, the J end by 8 bases, with 6 bases between. Looked up from germline, CDR1 is DFQATT and CDR2 is SNEGSKA (reference sequence). This sequence joins TRBV20-1 and TRBJ1-1; perhaps TRBD1 as D (5 bases). Sequences were obtained from PBMCs. The TCR was taken from a man aged 30 to 45 in good health and CMV-seropositive. The CDR3 loop is CSARTGEAFF. CDR3 nucleotides: TGCAGTGCTAGAACAGGAGAAGCTTTCTTT.